This T cell receptor beta chain was sequenced in a study of shared clonotypes between healthy human individuals. Study at large: Ranging from 18 to 49 in age, donors were two women and three men.

The CDR3 is 14 residues long. V gave up 3 bases and J gave up 4 bases; unmatched junction bases: 5. Germline V CDR1 and CDR2: SGHRS, YFSETQ. TCRdb's copy holds only in-frame clones and misses some; the assay was immunoSEQ multiplex PCR. Altogether hundreds of thousands of clones are present, around 79% being singletons, with the ten largest covering over 10%. The sample was PBMCs. The chain joins TRBV5-1 to TRBJ2-5; 8 nucleotides align to TRBD2. The source of this sequence is a woman aged 40-49 years in good health. Some clones in this sample may be carry-over from other donors' samples. The CDR3: CASSSGREGETQYF. The CDR3 bases are TGCGCCAGCAGCTCAGGACGGGAGGGAGAGACCCAGTACTTC. Supplemented by reference TRBV5-1 and TRBJ2-5, the full variable domain reads KAGVTQTPRYLIKTRGQQVTLSCSPISGHRSVSWYQQTPGQGLQFLFEYFSETQRNKGNFPGRFSGRQFSNSRSEMNVSTLELGDSALYLCASSSGREGETQYFGPGTRLLVL.